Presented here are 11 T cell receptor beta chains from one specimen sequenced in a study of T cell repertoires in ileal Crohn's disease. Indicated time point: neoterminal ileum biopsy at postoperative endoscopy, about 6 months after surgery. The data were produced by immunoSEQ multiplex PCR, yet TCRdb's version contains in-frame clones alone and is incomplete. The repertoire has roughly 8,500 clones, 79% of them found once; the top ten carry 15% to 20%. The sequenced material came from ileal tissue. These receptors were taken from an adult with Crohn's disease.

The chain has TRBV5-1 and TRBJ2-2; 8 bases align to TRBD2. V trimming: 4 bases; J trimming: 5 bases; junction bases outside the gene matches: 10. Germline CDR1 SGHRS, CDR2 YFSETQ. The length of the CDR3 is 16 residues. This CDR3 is CASSVGTGGQTGELFF. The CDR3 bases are TGCGCCAGCAGCGTGGGGACGGGGGGGCAAACCGGGGAGCTGTTTTTT. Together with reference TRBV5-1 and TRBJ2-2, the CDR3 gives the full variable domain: KAGVTQTPRYLIKTRGQQVTLSCSPISGHRSVSWYQQTPGQGLQFLFEYFSETQRNKGNFPGRFSGRQFSNSRSEMNVSTLELGDSALYLCASSVGTGGQTGELFFGEGSRLTVL.

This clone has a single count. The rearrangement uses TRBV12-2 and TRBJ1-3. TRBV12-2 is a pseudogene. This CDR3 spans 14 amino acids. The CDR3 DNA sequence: TGTGCAAGTCGCTTAGGAGACTCTGGAAACACCATATATTTT. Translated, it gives CASRLGDSGNTIYF.

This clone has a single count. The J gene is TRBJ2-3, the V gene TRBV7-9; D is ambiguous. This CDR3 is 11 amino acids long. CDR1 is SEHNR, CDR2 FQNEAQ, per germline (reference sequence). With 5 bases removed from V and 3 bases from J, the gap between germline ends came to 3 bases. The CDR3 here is CASSLTDTQYF. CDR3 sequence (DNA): TGTGCCAGCAGCCTGACAGATACGCAGTATTTT.

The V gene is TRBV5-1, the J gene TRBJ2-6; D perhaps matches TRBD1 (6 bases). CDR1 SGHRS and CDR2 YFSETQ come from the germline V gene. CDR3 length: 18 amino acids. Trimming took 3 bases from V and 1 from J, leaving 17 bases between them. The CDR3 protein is CASSSPWGPQSGANVLTF. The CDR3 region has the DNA TGCGCCAGCAGCTCGCCGTGGGGGCCTCAATCTGGGGCCAACGTCCTGACTTTC.

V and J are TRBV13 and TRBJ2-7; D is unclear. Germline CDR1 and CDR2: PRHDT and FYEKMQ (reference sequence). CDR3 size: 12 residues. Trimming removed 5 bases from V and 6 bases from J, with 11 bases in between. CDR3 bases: TGTGCCAGCAGCCCCCGGCCGGGCGAGCAGTACTTC. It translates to CASSPRPGEQYF.

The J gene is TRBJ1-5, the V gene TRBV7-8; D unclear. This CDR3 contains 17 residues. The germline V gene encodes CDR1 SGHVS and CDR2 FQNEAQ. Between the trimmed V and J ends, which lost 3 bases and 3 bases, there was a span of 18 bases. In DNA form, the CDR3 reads TGTGCCAGCAGCTTTTCTTCAAACCCCGGGGTCAATCAGCCCCAGCATTTT. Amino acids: CASSFSSNPGVNQPQHF.

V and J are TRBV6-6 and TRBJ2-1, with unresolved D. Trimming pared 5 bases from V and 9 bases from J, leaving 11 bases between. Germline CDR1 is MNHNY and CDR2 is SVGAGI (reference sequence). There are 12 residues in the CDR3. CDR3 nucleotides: TGTGCCAGCAGTGGTGTAGCAACTGAGCAGTTCTTC. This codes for CASSGVATEQFF.

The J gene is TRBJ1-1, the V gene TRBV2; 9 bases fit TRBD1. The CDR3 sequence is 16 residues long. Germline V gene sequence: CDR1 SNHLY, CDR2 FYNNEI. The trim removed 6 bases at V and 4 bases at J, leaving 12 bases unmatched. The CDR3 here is CASRRQGVAVGTEAFF. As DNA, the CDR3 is TGTGCCAGCAGAAGACAGGGGGTAGCCGTGGGCACTGAAGCTTTCTTT.

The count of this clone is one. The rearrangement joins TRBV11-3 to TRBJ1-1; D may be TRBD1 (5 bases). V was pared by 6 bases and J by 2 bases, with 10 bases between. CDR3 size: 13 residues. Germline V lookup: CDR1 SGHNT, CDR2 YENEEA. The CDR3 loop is CASSRQGNTEAFF. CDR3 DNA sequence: TGTGCCAGCAGTCGTCAGGGTAACACTGAAGCTTTCTTT.

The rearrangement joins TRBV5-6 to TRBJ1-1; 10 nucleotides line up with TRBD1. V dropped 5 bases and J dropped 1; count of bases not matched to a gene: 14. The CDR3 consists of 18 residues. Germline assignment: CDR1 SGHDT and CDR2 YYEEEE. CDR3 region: CASSLFQRQGARNTEAFF. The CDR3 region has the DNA TGTGCCAGCAGTCTTTTCCAACGACAGGGGGCGAGGAACACTGAAGCTTTCTTT.

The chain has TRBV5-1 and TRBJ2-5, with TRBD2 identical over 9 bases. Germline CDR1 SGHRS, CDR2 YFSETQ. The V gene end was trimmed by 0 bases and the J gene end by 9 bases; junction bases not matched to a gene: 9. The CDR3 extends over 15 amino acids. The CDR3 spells CASSLDGAGGGAQYF. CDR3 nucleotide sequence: TGCGCCAGCAGCTTGGATGGAGCGGGGGGCGGGGCCCAGTACTTC. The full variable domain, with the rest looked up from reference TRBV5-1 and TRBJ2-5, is KAGVTQTPRYLIKTRGQQVTLSCSPISGHRSVSWYQQTPGQGLQFLFEYFSETQRNKGNFPGRFSGRQFSNSRSEMNVSTLELGDSALYLCASSLDGAGGGAQYFGPGTRLLVL.